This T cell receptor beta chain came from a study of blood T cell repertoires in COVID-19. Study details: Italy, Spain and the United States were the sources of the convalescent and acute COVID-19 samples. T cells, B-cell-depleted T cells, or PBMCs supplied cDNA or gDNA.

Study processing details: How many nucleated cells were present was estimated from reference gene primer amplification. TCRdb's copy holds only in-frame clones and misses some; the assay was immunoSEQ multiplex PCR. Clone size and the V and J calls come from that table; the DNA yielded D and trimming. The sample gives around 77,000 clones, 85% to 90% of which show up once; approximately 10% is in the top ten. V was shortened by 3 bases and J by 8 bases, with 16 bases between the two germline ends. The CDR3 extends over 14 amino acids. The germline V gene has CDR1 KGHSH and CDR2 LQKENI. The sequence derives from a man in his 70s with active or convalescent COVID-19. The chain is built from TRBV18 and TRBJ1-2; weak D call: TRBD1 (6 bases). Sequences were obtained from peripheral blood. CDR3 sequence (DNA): TGTGCCAGCTCACCTTCAACAGGGTCATCCGGCTACACCTTC. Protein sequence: CASSPSTGSSGYTF.